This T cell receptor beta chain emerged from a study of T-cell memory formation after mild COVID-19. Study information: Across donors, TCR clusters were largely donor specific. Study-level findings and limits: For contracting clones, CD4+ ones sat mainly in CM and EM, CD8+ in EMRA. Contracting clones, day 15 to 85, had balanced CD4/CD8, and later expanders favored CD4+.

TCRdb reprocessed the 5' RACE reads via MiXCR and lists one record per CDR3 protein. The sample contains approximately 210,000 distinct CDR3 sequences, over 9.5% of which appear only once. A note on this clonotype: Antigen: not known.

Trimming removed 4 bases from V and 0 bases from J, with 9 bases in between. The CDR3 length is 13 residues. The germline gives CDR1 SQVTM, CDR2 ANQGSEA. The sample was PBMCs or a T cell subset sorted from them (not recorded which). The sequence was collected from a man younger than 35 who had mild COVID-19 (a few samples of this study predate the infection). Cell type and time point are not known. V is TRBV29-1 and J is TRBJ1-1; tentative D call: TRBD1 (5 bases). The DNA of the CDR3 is TGCAGCGTTGTGGGACGAATGAACACTGAAGCTTTCTTT. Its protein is CSVVGRMNTEAFF. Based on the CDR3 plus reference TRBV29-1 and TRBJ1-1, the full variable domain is SAVISQKPSRDICQRGTSLTIQCQVDSQVTMMFWYRQQPGQSLTLIATANQGSEATYESGFVIDKFPISRPNLTFSTLTVSNMSPEDSSIYLCSVVGRMNTEAFFGQGTRLTVV.